Following are 3 T cell receptor beta chains from one sample sequenced in a study of regulatory T cells in long-lasting Graves disease (dated by TCRdb to 2020 to 2023). The receptor library was made with multiplex PCR. The sample was run on an Illumina HiSeq 4000. iRepertoire HTBI primers and Arm-PCR amplification of CDR3 regions were used to construct TCR beta libraries. The public reads were reprocessed in TCRdb via fastp at Q25 and MiXCR, keeping in-frame beta chains. Identical CDR3 proteins give one entry, which carries the most common genes and DNA. In all, the sample holds 250,000 to 400,000 distinct CDR3 sequences, and 15% to 20% of those were seen once. Jointly, the top ten make up about 36% of the sample. The time point tag for this specimen amounts to: newly diagnosed GD, antithyroid drugs for less than 3 months. For both TCR sequencing and RNA sequencing, RNA was extracted from PBMCs using TRIzol.

This material consisted of peripheral blood mononuclear cells (PBMCs), taken at new diagnosis, from a patient treated with antithyroid drugs. All receptors derive from a female donor with Graves disease.

This clonotype was found a few times. The rearrangement uses TRBV20-1 and TRBJ1-5, with a weak D call TRBD1 (5 bases). The germline V and J ends were trimmed by 4 bases and 1 base, with 11 bases remaining between them. Germline loops: CDR1 DFQATT, CDR2 SNEGSKA (reference sequence). CDR3 length equals 14 residues. CDR3 bases: TGCAGTGCTAATGTTGGGGGGAGCAATCAGCCCCAGCATTTT. Its protein is CSANVGGSNQPQHF.

This clonotype was counted ten times or more. The V gene is TRBV20-1, the J gene TRBJ1-1; 9 bases agree with TRBD1. The length of the CDR3 is 13 residues. The J segment lost 5 bases and the V segment lost 4 bases, leaving 5 bases of the junction unmatched. CDR1 and CDR2 (germline): DFQATT, SNEGSKA (reference sequence). The DNA of the CDR3 is TGCAGTGCTACTAGGACAGGGGAGACTGAAGCTTTCTTT. Its translation is CSATRTGETEAFF.

Concerning this clonotype: It may be a read error: a sequence one base away is much more abundant. The chain is built from TRBV3-1 and TRBJ2-3; 10 positions match TRBD2. Losses at the gene ends were 5 bases for V and 4 bases for J; bases not matched to a gene: 9. CDR3 size: 16 residues. Germline V gene sequence: CDR1 LGHDT, CDR2 YNNKEL (reference sequence). The CDR3 DNA reads as TGTGCCAGCAGCACCGGTCTAGCGGGAGAACCAGATACGCAGTATTTT. Protein sequence: CASSTGLAGEPDTQYF.